The rows below give T cell receptor beta chains drawn from one sample of a study of T cells in Graves' hyperthyroidism and ophthalmopathy. TCRdb analysed the multiplex PCR reads with MiXCR anew, one entry per CDR3 protein. The data contain 600,000 to 800,000 distinct CDR3 sequences, just over 35% of them singletons. Sample: blood. The receptors come from a middle-aged woman with Graves' hyperthyroidism. Each CDR3 is given with its conserved first and last residue. The D gene is left open where the match is weak. Size values are once, few and many counts, or a class for expanded clones, and some rows have none.

j_call d_call v_call clone_size cdr3_aa cdr3_nt
TRBJ1-2 - TRBV11-2 - CASSRRGVGYTF TGTGCCAGCAGCCGGAGAGGGGTCGGCTACACCTTC
TRBJ1-5 TRBD1 TRBV9 few CTSSAGTVSNQPQHF TGTACCAGCAGCGCCGGGACAGTTAGCAATCAGCCCCAGCATTTT
TRBJ2-2 - TRBV10-3 once CAISESNRPGSGELFF TGTGCCATCAGTGAGTCGAATAGGCCAGGGAGCGGGGAGCTGTTTTTT
TRBJ2-5 - TRBV20-1 - CSARKDGKETQYF TGCAGTGCTAGGAAAGACGGGAAAGAGACCCAGTACTTC
TRBJ1-2 TRBD1 TRBV24-1 - CASSGGQVDGYTF TGTGCCAGCAGCGGGGGACAGGTAGATGGCTACACCTTC
TRBJ1-5 - TRBV10-2 - CASSESGTPNQPQHF TGCGCCAGCAGTGAGTCCGGGACACCCAATCAGCCCCAGCATTTT
TRBJ1-2 TRBD1 TRBV20-1 - CSASRGQSSYTF TGCAGTGCTAGTAGGGGACAGAGTAGCTACACCTTC
TRBJ2-2 TRBD2 TRBV12-3/TRBV12-4 - CASHVGRDSGELFF TGTGCCAGCCATGTCGGGAGGGATAGCGGGGAGCTGTTTTTT
TRBJ2-7 - TRBV11-1 - CASSYAVRGYYEQYF TGTGCCAGCAGTTACGCGGTCAGGGGATACTACGAGCAGTACTTC
TRBJ1-1 - TRBV7-8 many CASSKGVRDTEAFF TGTGCCAGCAGTAAGGGGGTAAGGGACACTGAAGCTTTCTTT
TRBJ1-6 - TRBV27 few CASSSGSMAPLHF TGTGCCAGCAGTTCGGGCAGTATGGCACCCCTCCACTTT
TRBJ2-2 - TRBV10-2 few CASSGPRGSSLPDRELFF TGCGCCAGCAGTGGCCCCCGGGGGAGTAGCCTACCGGACAGGGAGCTGTTTTTT
TRBJ1-4 - TRBV7-2 - CASSSGRDEKLFF TGTGCCAGCAGCTCGGGCAGAGATGAAAAACTGTTTTTT
TRBJ1-1 - TRBV19 - CASSAVGKEAFF TGTGCCAGCTCCGCGGTGGGAAAAGAAGCTTTCTTT
TRBJ2-7 TRBD2 TRBV7-2 - CASSSDSGRANEQYF TGTGCCAGCAGCTCCGATAGCGGGAGGGCCAACGAGCAGTACTTC
TRBJ1-2 - TRBV13 many CASSLEIVPLDTF TGTGCCAGCAGCTTAGAGATCGTCCCGTTGGACACCTTC
TRBJ2-7 TRBD2 TRBV28 few CATHRLAGIYEQYF TGTGCCACCCATCGACTAGCGGGGATATACGAGCAGTACTTC
TRBJ1-2 - TRBV11-2 - CASSLSLQGFYGYTF TGTGCCAGCAGCTTATCGTTGCAGGGCTTCTATGGCTACACCTTC
TRBJ1-3 - TRBV7-6 once CASSPRGRRVSGNTIYF TGTGCCAGCAGCCCCCGGGGGAGGCGTGTCTCTGGAAACACCATATATTTT
TRBJ1-3 - TRBV15 - CATSREGWRSARNTIYF TGTGCCACCAGCAGAGAAGGATGGAGGTCCGCTCGAAACACCATATATTTT
TRBJ2-5 - TRBV20-1 many CSARIGFPMETQYF TGCAGTGCTAGAATTGGTTTCCCCATGGAGACCCAGTACTTC
TRBJ1-5 TRBD1 TRBV19 many CASSTGVGNQPQHF TGTGCCAGTAGCACAGGGGTAGGCAATCAGCCCCAGCATTTT
TRBJ1-2 TRBD1 TRBV7-2 - CASSLETGGAYGYTF TGTGCCAGCAGCTTAGAGACAGGGGGCGCTTACGGCTACACCTTC
TRBJ1-1 TRBD1 TRBV7-9 - CASSLASGTGQMAFF TGTGCCAGCAGCTTAGCGTCAGGGACAGGCCAAATGGCTTTCTTT
TRBJ1-2 - TRBV7-2 many CASSSRAQRGYTF TGTGCCAGCAGCTCCCGGGCTCAACGGGGCTACACCTTC
TRBJ2-1 TRBD2 TRBV10-2 - CASTATSGSNDEQFF TGCGCCAGCACCGCGACTAGCGGGAGTAACGATGAGCAGTTCTTC
TRBJ2-7 TRBD2 TRBV12-3/TRBV12-4 - CASSSPRAGATYEQYF TGTGCCAGCAGTTCCCCGAGAGCGGGGGCGACCTACGAGCAGTACTTC
TRBJ1-1 - TRBV5-1 few CASSLGSGMNTEAFF TGCGCCAGCAGCTTGGGTTCCGGTATGAACACTGAAGCTTTCTTT
TRBJ1-6 - TRBV19 few CASSIDTSLHF TGTGCCAGTAGTATTGACACGTCCCTCCACTTT
TRBJ2-7 TRBD2 TRBV7-2 - CASSFVFSGRFEQYF TGTGCCAGCAGCTTTGTTTTTAGCGGGAGGTTTGAGCAGTACTTC
TRBJ2-5 TRBD2 TRBV20-1 many CSASAFSGAETQYF TGCAGTGCCTCCGCCTTTAGCGGGGCAGAGACCCAGTACTTC
TRBJ2-7 - TRBV7-2 many CASSLGAPYEQYF TGTGCCAGCAGCTTGGGGGCCCCCTACGAGCAGTACTTC
TRBJ2-5 - TRBV7-6 many CASSLVSAGTQYF TGTGCCAGCAGCTTAGTTTCTGCCGGGACCCAGTACTTC
TRBJ1-6 TRBD1 TRBV7-8 many CASSHPYTGGRNSPLHF TGTGCCAGCAGCCATCCGTATACAGGGGGCAGGAATTCACCCCTCCACTTT
TRBJ2-7 - TRBV6-6 - CASSYSRETYEQYF TGTGCCAGCAGTTACTCGCGAGAGACCTACGAGCAGTACTTC
TRBJ2-2 TRBD2 TRBV13 few CASSLLSGGNTGELFF TGTGCCAGCAGCTTACTCTCGGGAGGGAACACCGGGGAGCTGTTTTTT
TRBJ1-2 - TRBV12-3/TRBV12-4 - CASSFRETGYGYTF TGTGCCAGCAGTTTCCGGGAGACGGGCTATGGCTACACCTTC
TRBJ2-7 - TRBV10-2 many CASSEPGTGREQYF TGCGCCAGCAGTGAGCCCGGCACGGGTAGGGAGCAGTACTTC
TRBJ1-1 - TRBV6-6 - CASRRRTEAFF TGTGCCAGCAGGAGGAGGACTGAAGCTTTCTTT
TRBJ1-2 - TRBV11-1 many CASSLGRQRDYGYTF TGTGCCAGCAGCTTAGGTCGGCAGCGTGACTATGGCTACACCTTC
TRBJ1-1 - TRBV10-3 - CASYHWGGVGVRAEAFF TGTGCCAGCTACCACTGGGGGGGAGTGGGAGTGCGGGCTGAAGCTTTCTTT
TRBJ2-6 - TRBV11-3 - CASSLDRWGAKSSGANVLTF TGTGCCAGCAGCTTAGATCGCTGGGGGGCCAAAAGTAGTGGGGCCAACGTCCTGACTTTC
TRBJ1-1 TRBD1 TRBV6-6 many CASKPSTQGGVSTEAFF TGTGCCAGCAAGCCGTCAACCCAGGGGGGGGTGTCCACTGAAGCTTTCTTT
TRBJ1-2 TRBD1 TRBV10-3 many CAISESRWEGGWNGYTF TGTGCCATCAGTGAGTCGCGGTGGGAAGGGGGCTGGAATGGCTACACCTTC
TRBJ2-3 - TRBV7-8 - CASSQGTTDTQYF TGTGCCAGCAGCCAGGGGACCACAGATACGCAGTATTTT
TRBJ2-7 - TRBV10-3 many CAISGGHLYEQYF TGTGCCATCAGTGGGGGACATCTATACGAGCAGTACTTC
TRBJ1-2 TRBD1 TRBV4-3 - CASSHGPEGAGGYTF TGCGCCAGCAGCCATGGTCCAGAGGGGGCGGGAGGCTACACCTTC
TRBJ1-2 - TRBV15 - CATSRFRDGATLYGYTF TGTGCCACCAGCAGATTCAGGGACGGTGCAACCCTTTATGGCTACACCTTC
TRBJ1-3 - TRBV7-2 - CASSFGRGGSGNTIYF TGTGCCAGCAGCTTCGGCCGGGGGGGCTCTGGAAACACCATATATTTT
TRBJ1-1 - TRBV29-1 - CSVVRATNTEAFF TGCAGCGTGGTTCGGGCCACGAACACTGAAGCTTTCTTT
TRBJ2-7 - TRBV20-1 few CSAPSANPPSYEQYF TGCAGTGCGCCTTCTGCTAACCCCCCCTCCTACGAGCAGTACTTC
TRBJ2-5 - TRBV10-3 - CAITAQSASGETQYF TGTGCCATCACTGCACAGTCAGCGTCCGGGGAGACCCAGTACTTC
TRBJ2-7 - TRBV4-3 - CASSQDPGLNSYEQYF TGCGCCAGCAGCCAAGACCCCGGACTGAACTCCTACGAGCAGTACTTC